The sample holds a few counts of the clone carrying this TCR beta chain. The sample belongs to a study of cytotoxic CD8 clonotypes in ibrutinib-treated CLL. Whole-study context: Researchers reported approximately twelve relapsed/refractory and about 15 treatment-naive patients, roughly 18 of them IGHV unmutated. By median roughly 62 months, 12 had progressed and 14 stayed remitted; responses had been 2 complete and about 24 partial. Patients gave response samples after a median around 11 months of treatment, range 6 to 36.

The V end was cut by 6 bases, the J end by 5 bases, with 13 bases between. The CDR3 runs 12 residues. CDR1 is SQVTM and CDR2 is ANQGSEA in the germline V gene. Depth targeted 1 in 200,000 to 1 in 1 million T cells, averaging 10x coverage per clonotype. Sequencing used immunoSEQ multiplex PCR; TCRdb keeps in-frame clones, though not all of them. The profile shows about 120,000 clones, approximately 58% of them singletons. The clonotype comes from a human donor with chronic lymphocytic leukemia. Sequenced material: PBMCs, taken after 24 months of ibrutinib treatment. The V and J genes are TRBV29-1 and TRBJ2-5; TRBD1 might be the D (6 bases). The CDR3 DNA reads as TGCAGCGTCGCCCAGGGGTCGGAGACCCAGTACTTC. Translated: CSVAQGSETQYF.